A selection of T cell receptor beta chains follows, all from one sample in a study of blood T cell repertoires in COVID-19. The table came from immunoSEQ multiplex PCR; TCRdb's copy has only in-frame clones and leaves some out. The data contain a few hundred thousand clones, roughly 87% of them singletons. The sample consisted of peripheral blood. The origin of the receptors is a man aged 18 to 29 with active or convalescent COVID-19. Both conserved end residues are part of each CDR3. The order of the fields is V gene, D gene, J gene, clone size, CDR3 DNA, CDR3 protein. A D gene is named only where the DNA matches it firmly. Where a row states a size, it is once, few, many or the class of an expanded clone; other rows omit it.

V: TRBV9; D: TRBD2; J: TRBJ2-3; size: -; DNA: TGTGCCAGCAGCCCTGGACTAGCGGACACAGATACGCAGTATTTT; CDR3: CASSPGLADTDTQYF
V: TRBV27; D: -; J: TRBJ1-1; size: -; DNA: TGTGCCAGCAGTTTACCGGGGAACACTGAAGCTTTCTTT; CDR3: CASSLPGNTEAFF
V: TRBV9; D: TRBD2; J: TRBJ2-1; size: once; DNA: TGTGCCAGCAGCGTGACTAGCGGGAGGGTAAATGAGCAGTTCTTC; CDR3: CASSVTSGRVNEQFF
V: TRBV7-9; D: -; J: TRBJ1-2; size: -; DNA: TGTGCCAGCAGCTCCTATCGCGAGAGGGCTAACTATGGCTACACCTTC; CDR3: CASSSYRERANYGYTF
V: TRBV27; D: -; J: TRBJ1-1; size: -; DNA: TGTGCCAGCAGTTTAGGGGGGGCCACTGAAGCTTTCTTT; CDR3: CASSLGGATEAFF
V: TRBV7-3; D: TRBD2; J: TRBJ2-1; size: -; DNA: TGTGCCAGCGGTCCTTTGGGGGGGAGTGAGCAGTTCTTC; CDR3: CASGPLGGSEQFF
V: TRBV28; D: -; J: TRBJ2-1; size: -; DNA: TGTGCCAGCAGTTATATCGGGAGAGGAGAGGGGAGCTCCTACAATGAGCAGTTCTTC; CDR3: CASSYIGRGEGSSYNEQFF
V: TRBV5-6; D: TRBD2; J: TRBJ2-5; size: -; DNA: TGTGCCAGCAGCTTGTGGCCTATAGCGGGAACTCAAGAGACCCAGTACTTC; CDR3: CASSLWPIAGTQETQYF
V: TRBV7-9; D: TRBD1; J: TRBJ2-7; size: -; DNA: TGTGCCAGCGCTAAGGGACAGGGAACCTACGAGCAGTACTTC; CDR3: CASAKGQGTYEQYF
V: TRBV5-6; D: -; J: TRBJ1-2; size: few; DNA: TGTGCCAGCAGCTTATGGGGTACAGGCAGCTATGGCTACACCTTC; CDR3: CASSLWGTGSYGYTF
V: TRBV19; D: TRBD1; J: TRBJ1-5; size: -; DNA: TGTGCCAGTAGTATAGGGGACAGGGGCTTTGGGCAGCCCCAGCATTTT; CDR3: CASSIGDRGFGQPQHF
V: TRBV7-9; D: TRBD1; J: TRBJ2-7; size: -; DNA: TGTGCCAGCAGCTCCGGGACAGGAATCTACGAGCAGTACTTC; CDR3: CASSSGTGIYEQYF
V: TRBV28; D: -; J: TRBJ2-3; size: -; DNA: TGTGCCAGCAGTTTAAGGGCAGGGTACGGCCCAGATACGCAGTATTTT; CDR3: CASSLRAGYGPDTQYF
V: TRBV6-6; D: TRBD1; J: TRBJ1-1; size: -; DNA: TGTGCCAGCAGGCCGGACAGGGAAGGAACTGAAGCTTTCTTT; CDR3: CASRPDREGTEAFF
V: TRBV12-3/TRBV12-4; D: -; J: TRBJ1-1; size: few; DNA: TGTGCCAGCAGTCTCACAGGGGAAGCTTTCTTT; CDR3: CASSLTGEAFF
V: TRBV19; D: -; J: TRBJ1-2; size: few; DNA: TGTGCCAGTAGGCGGACTGGGGGGGGATCTGGCTACACCTTC; CDR3: CASRRTGGGSGYTF
V: TRBV5-1; D: TRBD2; J: TRBJ2-2; size: -; DNA: TGCGCCAGCAGCTTGGACGGGAGGGAAACCGGGGAGCTGTTTTTT; CDR3: CASSLDGRETGELFF
V: TRBV7-9; D: TRBD1; J: TRBJ2-3; size: once; DNA: TGTGCCAGCAGCTTGGGGACAGTTAGCACAGATACGCAGTATTTT; CDR3: CASSLGTVSTDTQYF
V: TRBV11-2; D: -; J: TRBJ2-1; size: -; DNA: TGTGCCAGCAGCTATCAGGGCCTCCTGGCCAATGAGCAGTTCTTC; CDR3: CASSYQGLLANEQFF
V: TRBV7-2; D: TRBD1; J: TRBJ1-2; size: -; DNA: TGTGCCAGCAGCTACAGGGGTTCTTGGGACTATGGCTACACCTTC; CDR3: CASSYRGSWDYGYTF